These 2 T cell receptor beta chains came from one sample sequenced in a study of T cell clonotyping in hematopoietic cell transplantation. Generated by immunoSEQ multiplex PCR, the TCRdb table keeps only in-frame clones and is missing some. In the table there are around 26,000 clones, 82% of which are singletons. Time point: recipient sample about 28 days before transplant, after cytoreduction. The specimen was peripheral blood mononuclear cells, collected before stem cell transplant. The receptor source for this set is a man aged 40-49 years with acute myeloid leukemia. Some clones in this sample may be carry-over from other donors' samples.

V is TRBV29-1 and J is TRBJ2-1; TRBD2 matches at 8 bases. The CDR3 is 17 amino acids. After removal of 6 bases from V and 0 bases from J, the junction contained 13 bases not matched to a gene. CDR1 is SQVTM, CDR2 ANQGSEA, per germline. CDR3 sequence (DNA): TGCAGCGTCCCCAGCGGGAGTAACCTTAGCTCCTACAATGAGCAGTTCTTC. Encoded protein: CSVPSGSNLSSYNEQFF.

The V gene is TRBV19, the J gene TRBJ1-1, with 7 bases aligning to TRBD1. There are 14 residues in the CDR3. J gave up 6 bases and V 5 bases, and 9 bases lay outside the gene matches. The germline V gene has CDR1 LNHDA and CDR2 SQIVND (reference sequence). The CDR3 coding sequence is TGTGCCAGTAGTCCCCGACAGGGATGGGCTGAAGCTTTCTTT. This codes for CASSPRQGWAEAFF. Looking up the rest from reference TRBV19 and TRBJ1-1 gives the full variable domain: DGGITQSPKYLFRKEGQNVTLSCEQNLNHDAMYWYRQDPGQGLRLIYYSQIVNDFQKGDIAEGYSVSREKKESFPLTVTSAQKNPTAFYLCASSPRQGWAEAFFGQGTRLTVV.